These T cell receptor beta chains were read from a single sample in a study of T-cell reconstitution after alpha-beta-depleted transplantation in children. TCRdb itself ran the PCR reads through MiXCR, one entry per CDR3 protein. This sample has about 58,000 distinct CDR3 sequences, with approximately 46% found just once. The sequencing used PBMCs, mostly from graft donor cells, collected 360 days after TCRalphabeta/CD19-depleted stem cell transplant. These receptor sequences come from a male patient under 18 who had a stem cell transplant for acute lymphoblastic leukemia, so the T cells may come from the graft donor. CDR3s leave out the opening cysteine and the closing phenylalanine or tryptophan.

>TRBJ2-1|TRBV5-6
ASSFSGPGDNEQF
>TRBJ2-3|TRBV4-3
ASSQDRRSTDTQY
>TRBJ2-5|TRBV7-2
ASSLDRPSETQY
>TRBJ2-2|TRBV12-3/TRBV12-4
AIPTGFNTGELF
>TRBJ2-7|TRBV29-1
SVLYREAGRYEQY
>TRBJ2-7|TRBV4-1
ASSQERRQGVDYEQY
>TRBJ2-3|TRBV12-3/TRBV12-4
ASSTTLGRTDTQY
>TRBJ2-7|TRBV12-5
AMSSGYEQY
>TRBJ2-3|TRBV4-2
ASSQTAGSTDTQY
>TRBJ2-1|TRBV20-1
SASLRTAGESI
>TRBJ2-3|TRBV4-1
ASSHLRDTLTDTQY
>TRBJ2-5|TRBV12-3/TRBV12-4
ASSSRDREETQY
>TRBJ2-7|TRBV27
ASSLTSGSPYEQY
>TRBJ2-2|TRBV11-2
ASKPGDRGLPGELF
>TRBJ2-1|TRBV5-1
ASSLKHGTGLNEQF
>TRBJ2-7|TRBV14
ASSQGAQGAYEQY
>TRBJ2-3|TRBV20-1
SARKRPSTDTQY
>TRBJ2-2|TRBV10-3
AISEEGWIAGELF
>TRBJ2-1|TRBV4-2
ASSQGGISYNEQF
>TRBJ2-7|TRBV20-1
SARDSGLGENEQY
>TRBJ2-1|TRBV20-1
SATSVDSYNEQF
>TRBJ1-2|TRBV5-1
ASSLVKGNYGYT
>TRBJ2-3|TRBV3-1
ASSRGDSGTGRTDTQY
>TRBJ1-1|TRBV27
ASSYRTNTEAF
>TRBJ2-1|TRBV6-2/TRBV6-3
ASSLLGDYNEQF
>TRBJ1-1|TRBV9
ASSERGGVSEAF
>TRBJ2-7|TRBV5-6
ASSLGWGLSYEQY
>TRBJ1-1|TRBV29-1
SVWYDRLSNTEAF
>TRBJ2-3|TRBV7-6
ASSLEPTSGGIDTQY
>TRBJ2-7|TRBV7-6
ASSLVDGSYEQY
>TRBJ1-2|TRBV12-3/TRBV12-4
ASTAQGVNYGYT
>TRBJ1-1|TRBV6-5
ASGAGNTEAF
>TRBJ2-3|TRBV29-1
SVEFDSGDTQY
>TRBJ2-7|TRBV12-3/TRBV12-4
ASSSYGGGYYEQY
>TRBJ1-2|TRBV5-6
ASRPGGYYGYT
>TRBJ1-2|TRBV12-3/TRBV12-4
ASSLGARDYGYT
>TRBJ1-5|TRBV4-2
ASSLETGHLSNQPQH
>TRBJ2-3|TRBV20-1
SAPDRPSNTQY
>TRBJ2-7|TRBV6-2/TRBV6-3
ASSYSSYEQY
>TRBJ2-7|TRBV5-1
ASSLMPDSYEQY
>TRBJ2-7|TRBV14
ASSPSKLSYEQY
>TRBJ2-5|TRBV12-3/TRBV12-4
ASGASVYQETQY
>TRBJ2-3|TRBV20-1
SAPPARDTQY
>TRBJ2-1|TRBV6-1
ASRPLTSGSEQF
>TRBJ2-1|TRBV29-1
SVASGDEQF
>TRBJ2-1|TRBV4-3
ASSQGLDVLNSEQF
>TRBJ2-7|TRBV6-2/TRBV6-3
ASILKPGSSYEQY
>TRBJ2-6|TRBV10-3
AISPVKGDGANVLT
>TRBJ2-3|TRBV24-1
ATSDPGTANADTQY
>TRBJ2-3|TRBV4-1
ASSQEERADTQY
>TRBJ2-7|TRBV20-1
SARGEGNIYEQY
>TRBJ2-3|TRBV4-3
ASSQDRMSDTQY
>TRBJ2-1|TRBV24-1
ATSDLSEEQF
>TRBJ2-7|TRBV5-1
ASSLDQGWGSYEQY
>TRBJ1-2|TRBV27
ASSRLSGSGYGYT
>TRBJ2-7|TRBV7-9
ASSHGQGSYEQY